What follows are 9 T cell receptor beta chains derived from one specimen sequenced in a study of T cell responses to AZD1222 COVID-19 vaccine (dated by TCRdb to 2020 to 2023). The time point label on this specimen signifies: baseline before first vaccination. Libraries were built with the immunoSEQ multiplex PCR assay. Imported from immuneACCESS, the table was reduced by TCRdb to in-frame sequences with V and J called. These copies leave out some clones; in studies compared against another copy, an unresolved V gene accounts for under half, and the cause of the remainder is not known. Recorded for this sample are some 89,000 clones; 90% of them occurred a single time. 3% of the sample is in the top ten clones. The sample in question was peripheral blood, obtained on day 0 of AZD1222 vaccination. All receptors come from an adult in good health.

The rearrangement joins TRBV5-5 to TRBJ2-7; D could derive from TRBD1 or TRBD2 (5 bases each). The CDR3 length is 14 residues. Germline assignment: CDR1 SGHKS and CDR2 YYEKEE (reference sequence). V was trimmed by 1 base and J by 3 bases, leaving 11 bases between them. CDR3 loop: CASSLYDGGYEQYF. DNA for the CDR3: TGTGCCAGCAGCTTGTACGATGGGGGCTACGAGCAGTACTTC.

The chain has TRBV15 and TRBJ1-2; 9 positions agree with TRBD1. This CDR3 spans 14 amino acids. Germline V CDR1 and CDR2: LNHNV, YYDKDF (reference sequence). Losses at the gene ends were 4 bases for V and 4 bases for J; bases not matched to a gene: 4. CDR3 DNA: TGTGCCACCAGCACGGGGGGACAGGGCTATGGCTACACCTTC. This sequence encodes CATSTGGQGYGYTF.

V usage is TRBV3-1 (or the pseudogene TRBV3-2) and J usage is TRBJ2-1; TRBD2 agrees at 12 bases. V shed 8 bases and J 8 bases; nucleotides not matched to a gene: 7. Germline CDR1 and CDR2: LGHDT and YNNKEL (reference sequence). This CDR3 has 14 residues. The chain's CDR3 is CASGSSGRGDEQFF. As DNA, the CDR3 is TGTGCCAGCGGATCTAGCGGGAGGGGGGATGAGCAGTTCTTC.

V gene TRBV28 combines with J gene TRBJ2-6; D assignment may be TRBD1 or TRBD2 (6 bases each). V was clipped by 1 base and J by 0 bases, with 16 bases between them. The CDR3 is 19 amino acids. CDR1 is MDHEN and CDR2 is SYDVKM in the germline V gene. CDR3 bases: TGTGCCAGCAGTTTATCCATCCCGGAGGGGGTCTCTGGGGCCAACGTCCTGACTTTC. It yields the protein CASSLSIPEGVSGANVLTF.

The CDR3 reads CASSEQGGLREKLFF. Here the CDR3 DNA reads TGTGCCAGCAGCGAGCAGGGGGGATTACGTGAAAAACTGTTTTTT. The chain links TRBV5-4 to TRBJ1-4, with TRBD1 matching 7 bases. V shed 4 bases, J shed 7 bases, and the junction held 10 bases outside the gene matches. Germline V CDR1 and CDR2: SGHNT, YYREEE (reference sequence). This CDR3 contains 15 residues.

The CDR3 loop reads CASSSQWGGTGKFF. The CDR3 DNA reads TGTGCCAGCAGTTCTCAATGGGGAGGGACCGGAAAGTTCTTC. This chain links TRBV28 with TRBJ2-1; TRBD2 matches at 7 bases. V was clipped by 4 bases and J by 14 bases; unmatched bases: 14. The CDR3 consists of 14 residues. The germline gives CDR1 MDHEN, CDR2 SYDVKM. Drawing the rest from reference TRBV28 and TRBJ2-1, the complete variable domain is DVKVTQSSRYLVKRTGEKVFLECVQDMDHENMFWYRQDPGLGLRLIYFSYDVKMKEKGDIPEGYSVSREKKERFSLILESASTNQTSMYLCASSSQWGGTGKFFGPGTRLTVL.

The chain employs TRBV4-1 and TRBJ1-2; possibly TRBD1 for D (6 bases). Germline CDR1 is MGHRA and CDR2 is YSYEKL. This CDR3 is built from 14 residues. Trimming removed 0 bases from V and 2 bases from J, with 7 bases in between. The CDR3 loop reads CASSQDDRNYGYTF. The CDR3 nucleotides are TGCGCCAGCAGCCAAGATGACAGGAACTATGGCTACACCTTC.

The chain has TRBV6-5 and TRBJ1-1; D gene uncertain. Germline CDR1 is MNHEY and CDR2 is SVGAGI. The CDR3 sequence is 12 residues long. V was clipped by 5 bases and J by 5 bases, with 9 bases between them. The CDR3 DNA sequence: TGTGCCAGCAGTCCTAGGTTGACTGAAGCTTTCTTT. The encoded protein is CASSPRLTEAFF.

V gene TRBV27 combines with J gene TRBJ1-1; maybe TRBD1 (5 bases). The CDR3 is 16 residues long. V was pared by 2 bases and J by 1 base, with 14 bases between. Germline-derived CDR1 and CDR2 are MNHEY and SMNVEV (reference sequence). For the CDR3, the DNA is TGTGCCAGCAGTTTACAGGGTACTGGGAAGAACACTGAAGCTTTCTTT. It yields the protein CASSLQGTGKNTEAFF.